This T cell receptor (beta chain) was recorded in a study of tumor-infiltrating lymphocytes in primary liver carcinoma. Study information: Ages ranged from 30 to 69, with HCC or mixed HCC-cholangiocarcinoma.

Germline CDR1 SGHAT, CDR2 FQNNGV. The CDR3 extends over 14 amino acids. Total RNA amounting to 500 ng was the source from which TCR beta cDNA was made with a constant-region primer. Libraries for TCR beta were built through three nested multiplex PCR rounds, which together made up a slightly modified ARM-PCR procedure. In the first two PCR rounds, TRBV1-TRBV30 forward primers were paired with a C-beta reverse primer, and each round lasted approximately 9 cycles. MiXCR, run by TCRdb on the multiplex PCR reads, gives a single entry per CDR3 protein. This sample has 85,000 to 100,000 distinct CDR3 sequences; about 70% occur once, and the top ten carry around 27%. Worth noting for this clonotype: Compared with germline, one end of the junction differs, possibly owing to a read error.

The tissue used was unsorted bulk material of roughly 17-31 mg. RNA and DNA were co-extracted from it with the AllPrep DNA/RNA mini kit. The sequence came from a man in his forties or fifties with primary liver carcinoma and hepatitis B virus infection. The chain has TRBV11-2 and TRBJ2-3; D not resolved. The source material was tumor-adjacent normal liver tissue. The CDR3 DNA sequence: TGTGCTAGCAGCTTAGAAGGGTATGCAGATGCGCAGTATTTT. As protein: CASSLEGYADAQYF. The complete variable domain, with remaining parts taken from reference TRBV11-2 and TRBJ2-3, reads EAGVAQSPRYKIIEKRQSVAFWCNPISGHATLYWYQQILGQGPKLLIQFQNNGVVDDSQLPKDRFSAERLKGVDSTLKIQPAKLEDSAVYLCASSLEGYADAQYFGPGTRLTVL.